The 9 T cell receptor beta chains below were found in one sample sequenced in a study of cytomegalovirus exposure and HLA in healthy donors. Generated by immunoSEQ multiplex PCR, the TCRdb table keeps only in-frame clones and is missing some. The sample holds about 260,000 clones; 90% are singletons and the top ten take 3% to 3.5%. The sample comprised PBMCs. Receptors were obtained from a woman between 25 and 40 years old in good health and CMV-seronegative.

The chain joins TRBV13 to TRBJ2-7; perhaps TRBD2 as D (6 bases). The V and J ends lost 5 bases and 0 bases respectively, with 14 bases between them. The CDR3 length is 15 residues. Germline V gene lookup returns CDR1 PRHDT and CDR2 FYEKMQ (reference sequence). The CDR3 loop is CASSRGTVSSYEQYF. Written as DNA, the CDR3 is TGTGCCAGCAGCCGAGGGACTGTGAGCTCCTACGAGCAGTACTTC.

This chain uses TRBV29-1 with TRBJ2-1; D tentatively reads TRBD1 or TRBD2 (5 bases each). Germline V gene sequence: CDR1 SQVTM, CDR2 ANQGSEA. V lost 2 bases, J lost 12 bases, and 17 bases lay in between. The CDR3 is made up of 13 amino acids. The CDR3 sequence is CSVELPLGVGQFF. In DNA form, the CDR3 reads TGCAGCGTTGAACTACCCCTGGGGGTTGGGCAGTTCTTC.

This sequence joins TRBV2 and TRBJ2-7; 9 bases agree with TRBD2. V lost 7 bases to trimming and J lost 2 bases; unmatched junction nucleotides: 9. The CDR3 is 15 amino acids. From germline, CDR1 is SNHLY and CDR2 FYNNEI. The CDR3 coding sequence is TGTGCCAGCACCCGGCTGGCGGGAGGGCCCTACGAGCAGTACTTC. Its translation: CASTRLAGGPYEQYF. The variable domain in full, completed from reference TRBV2 and TRBJ2-7, reads EPEVTQTPSHQVTQMGQEVILRCVPISNHLYFYWYRQILGQKVEFLVSFYNNEISEKSEIFDDQFSVERPDGSNFTLKIRSTKLEDSAMYFCASTRLAGGPYEQYFGPGTRLTVT.

The chain is built from TRBV29-1 and TRBJ2-4; 7 bases are shared with TRBD1. Looked up from germline, CDR1 is SQVTM and CDR2 is ANQGSEA. V dropped 5 bases and J dropped 3; count of bases not matched to a gene: 4. This CDR3 is 13 amino acids long. This CDR3 reads CSVWGTDKNIQYF. The CDR3 DNA is TGCAGCGTTTGGGGGACAGACAAAAACATTCAGTACTTC.

V is TRBV19 and J is TRBJ1-1, with D perhaps matching TRBD1 (5 bases). Trimming shortened V by 5 bases and J by 4 bases, and 17 bases separated the two germline ends. The CDR3 length is 15 residues. Germline-derived CDR1 and CDR2 are LNHDA and SQIVND (reference sequence). DNA of the CDR3: TGTGCCAGTAGTCCTCAGGGAGGGTTGGCCACTGAAGCTTTCTTT. Translation: CASSPQGGLATEAFF.

The chain joins TRBV5-1 to TRBJ2-7; 7 nucleotides line up with TRBD2. The CDR3 sequence is 15 residues long. V gave up 0 bases and J gave up 1 base; unmatched junction bases: 4. CDR1 SGHRS and CDR2 YFSETQ come from the germline V gene. The CDR3 DNA follows: TGCGCCAGCAGCTTGGTGGGAGGGAGATCCTACGAGCAGTACTTC. It yields the protein CASSLVGGRSYEQYF.

In DNA, the CDR3 is TGTGCCAGCAGCTCAAGACTAGCGGGAGGGCCATACGAGCAGTACTTC. This sequence encodes CASSSRLAGGPYEQYF. The chain recombines TRBV11-3 with TRBJ2-7, with 14 bases aligning to TRBD2. The CDR3 consists of 16 residues. Trimming cost V 4 bases and J 4 bases; bases outside gene matches: 6. Germline V gene lookup returns CDR1 SGHNT and CDR2 YENEEA.

The chain combines TRBV27 with TRBJ2-7, with D perhaps assigned TRBD1 or TRBD2 (6 bases each). Between the trimmed V and J ends, which lost 2 bases and 1 base, there was a span of 12 bases. The CDR3 sequence is 15 residues long. CDR1 and CDR2 (germline): MNHEY, SMNVEV (reference sequence). The CDR3 region is CASSLGPGASYEQYF. The CDR3 DNA reads as TGTGCCAGCAGTTTAGGGCCGGGGGCTTCCTACGAGCAGTACTTC.

The chain has TRBV6-6 and TRBJ2-2; D call uncertain. Germline V gene sequence: CDR1 MNHNY, CDR2 SVGAGI (reference sequence). The CDR3 runs 15 residues. With 2 bases removed from V and 7 bases from J, the gap between germline ends came to 14 bases. The CDR3 reads CASSYPQKGNGELFF. The CDR3 DNA reads as TGTGCCAGCAGTTACCCTCAAAAGGGAAACGGGGAGCTGTTTTTT.